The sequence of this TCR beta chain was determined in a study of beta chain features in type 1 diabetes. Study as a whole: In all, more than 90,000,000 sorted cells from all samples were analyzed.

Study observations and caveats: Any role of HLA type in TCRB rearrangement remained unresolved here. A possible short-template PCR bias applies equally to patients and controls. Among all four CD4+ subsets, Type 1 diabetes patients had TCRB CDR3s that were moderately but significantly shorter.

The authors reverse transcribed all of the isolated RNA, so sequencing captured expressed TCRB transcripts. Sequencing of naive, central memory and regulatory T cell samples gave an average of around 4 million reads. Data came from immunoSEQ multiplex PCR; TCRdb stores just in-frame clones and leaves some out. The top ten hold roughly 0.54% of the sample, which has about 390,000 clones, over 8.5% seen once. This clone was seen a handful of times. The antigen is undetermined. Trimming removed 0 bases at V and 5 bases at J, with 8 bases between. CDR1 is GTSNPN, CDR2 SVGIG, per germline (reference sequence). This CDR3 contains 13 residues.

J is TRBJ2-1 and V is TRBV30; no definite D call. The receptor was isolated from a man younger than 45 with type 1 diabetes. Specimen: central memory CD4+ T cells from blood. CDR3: CAWSVGRNNEQFF. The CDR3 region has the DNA TGTGCCTGGAGTGTAGGAAGAAACAATGAGCAGTTCTTC.